Presented here are 31 T cell receptor beta chains from one specimen sequenced in a study of T cells in Graves' hyperthyroidism and ophthalmopathy. Using RNA transcripts as the source, TCR beta CDR3 regions were amplified. HTBI primers were the set used in a first-round RT-PCR of the TCR CDR3. TCRdb itself ran the multiplex PCR reads through MiXCR, one entry per CDR3 protein. The table records 540,000 or so distinct CDR3 sequences, 15% to 18% of them present only once. The sequenced sample consisted of blood. The receptor source for this set is a woman in her 30s with Graves' hyperthyroidism.

This clonotype was recorded at least ten times. The chain recombines TRBV11-1 with TRBJ2-1, with D unresolved. In germline, CDR1 is SGHAT, CDR2 FQDESV (reference sequence). Trimming removed 1 base from V and 0 bases from J, with 10 bases in between. CDR3 size: 16 residues. CDR3 in amino acids: CASSLGFQSSYNEQFF. The CDR3 DNA sequence: TGTGCCAGCAGCTTAGGTTTCCAGAGCTCCTACAATGAGCAGTTCTTC.

The table lists this clonotype with many counts. This chain uses TRBV7-9 with TRBJ2-3; 8 bases fit TRBD2. The CDR3 runs to 13 residues. Germline V gene lookup returns CDR1 SEHNR and CDR2 FQNEAQ (reference sequence). With V trimmed by 8 bases and J by 5 bases, 6 bases remained unmatched. CDR3 nucleotides: TGTGCCAGCCTAGCGGGCATCAAAGATACGCAGTATTTT. It is translated as CASLAGIKDTQYF.

This clonotype occurred many times. This chain connects TRBV7-2 to TRBJ2-3, with 14 positions matching TRBD2. Germline CDR1 reads SGHTA; CDR2 reads FQGNSA. CDR3 length: 17 amino acids. The J segment lost 7 bases and the V segment lost 5 bases, leaving 11 bases of the junction unmatched. The CDR3 reads CASSRPTGLAGVYTQYF. CDR3 nucleotide sequence: TGTGCCAGCAGCCGACCGACGGGACTAGCGGGGGTATATACGCAGTATTTT.

The sample holds many counts of this clonotype. The rearrangement links TRBV11-2 to TRBJ2-1; 8 bases match TRBD2. This CDR3 comprises 13 residues. The germline V gene encodes CDR1 SGHAT and CDR2 FQNNGV. Trimming at V came to 8 bases and at J to 8 bases, leaving 8 bases not matched to a gene. In DNA, the CDR3 is TGTGCCAGCCGGCCTAGCGGGTTCGATGAGCAGTTCTTC. It specifies CASRPSGFDEQFF.

The table lists this clonotype with a few counts. The chain recombines TRBV28 with TRBJ1-6, with D possibly matching TRBD1 (6 bases). The CDR3 length is 15 residues. Germline CDR1 is MDHEN and CDR2 is SYDVKM. V lost 7 bases and J lost 4, with 14 bases in between. Written as DNA, the CDR3 is TGTGCCAGCATTCAAGGGAGGGGGTATAATTCACCCCTCCACTTT. It is translated as CASIQGRGYNSPLHF.

Only a few counts were recorded for this clonotype. The V call is TRBV12-3 or TRBV12-4, the J call TRBJ2-1; D perhaps matches TRBD2 (6 bases). This CDR3 is 16 amino acids long. V lost 5 bases and J lost 0, with 14 bases in between. CDR3 amino acids: CASSDSGKSSYNEQFF. The CDR3 nucleotides read TGTGCCAGCAGTGATAGCGGCAAGAGCTCCTACAATGAGCAGTTCTTC.

This clonotype was counted many times. The chain employs TRBV7-2 and TRBJ1-4; D possibly corresponds to TRBD1 (6 bases). V gave up 5 bases and J gave up 4 bases, with 17 bases separating them. Germline CDR1 SGHTA, CDR2 FQGNSA. The CDR3 runs 16 residues. For the CDR3, the DNA is TGTGCCAGCAGCCCCGAATACGGACAGATTAATGAAAAACTGTTTTTT. Translated: CASSPEYGQINEKLFF. The complete variable domain, with remaining parts taken from reference TRBV7-2 and TRBJ1-4, reads GAGVSQSPSNKVTEKGKDVELRCDPISGHTALYWYRQSLGQGLEFLIYFQGNSAPDKSGLPSDRFSAERTGGSVSTLTIQRTQQEDSAVYLCASSPEYGQINEKLFFGSGTQLSVL.

This clonotype came up many times. The rearrangement uses TRBV12-3 or TRBV12-4 and TRBJ1-5, with 9 bases identical to TRBD1. Trimming cost V 3 bases and J 0 bases; bases outside gene matches: 6. The CDR3 runs 17 residues. CDR3 residues: CASSLDRGVGSNQPQHF. CDR3 nucleotide sequence: TGTGCCAGCAGTTTGGACAGGGGAGTTGGTAGCAATCAGCCCCAGCATTTT.

This clonotype was recorded many times. The chain couples TRBV7-2 to TRBJ2-7; tentatively, D is TRBD2 (6 bases). The CDR3 runs 13 residues. Germline V gene data show CDR1 as SGHTA and CDR2 as FQGNSA. Trimming removed 5 bases from V and 12 bases from J, with 20 bases in between. The CDR3 DNA reads as TGTGCCAGCAGCGCGAGCCGACTAGACTATCGGTACTTC. Residues: CASSASRLDYRYF.

Many counts were recorded for this clonotype. The CDR3 nucleotides are TGTGCCTGGAGCGGCGGTCAGGGTGAAGCTTTCTTT. Protein product: CAWSGGQGEAFF. The chain couples TRBV30 to TRBJ1-1, with D possibly matching TRBD1 (5 bases). The germline V gene has CDR1 GTSNPN and CDR2 SVGIG (reference sequence). The CDR3 covers 12 residues. Trimming cost V 3 bases and J 7 bases, with 12 bases left between them.

The chain carries TRBV6-1 and TRBJ2-7, with 7 bases that match TRBD2. Losses at the gene ends were 8 bases for V and 2 bases for J; bases not matched to a gene: 9. The length of the CDR3 is 14 residues. Germline loops: CDR1 MNHNS, CDR2 SASEGT. DNA of the CDR3: TGTGCCAGCTCTAAGGATCGGGGGGCCTACGAGCAGTACTTC. It codes for CASSKDRGAYEQYF.

This clonotype was counted many times. The chain couples TRBV7-2 to TRBJ2-7; D gene unclear. V lost 0 bases and J 3 bases, leaving 6 bases between the germline ends. From germline, CDR1 is SGHTA and CDR2 FQGNSA. CDR3 length equals 13 residues. This CDR3 is CASSLAAVYEQYF. For the CDR3, the DNA is TGTGCCAGCAGCTTAGCGGCCGTCTACGAGCAGTACTTC.

This chain connects TRBV30 to TRBJ1-1; 8 bases match TRBD1. Germline loops: CDR1 GTSNPN, CDR2 SVGIG (reference sequence). The trim removed 5 bases at V and 4 bases at J, leaving 6 bases unmatched. The CDR3 consists of 13 residues. The CDR3 loop reads CAWAGGGGTEAFF. CDR3 DNA: TGTGCCTGGGCAGGGGGCGGGGGCACTGAAGCTTTCTTT.

Many counts were recorded for this clonotype. This chain links TRBV12-3 or TRBV12-4 with TRBJ1-4; possible D gene TRBD1, 5 bases. The CDR3 consists of 15 residues. Deletions cut 6 bases from V and 6 bases from J, with 17 bases between. CDR3 loop: CASRPHGGLDEKLFF. As DNA, the CDR3 is TGTGCCAGCAGACCGCACGGGGGGTTGGATGAAAAACTGTTTTTT.

In this sample, this clonotype turned up many times. The chain carries TRBV10-3 and TRBJ2-1, with D perhaps matching TRBD1 (6 bases). The ends were cut back, 10 bases at V and 3 bases at J, with 22 bases in the middle. The CDR3 loop spans 16 amino acids. CDR1 is ENHRY and CDR2 is SYGVKD in the germline V gene. This chain's CDR3 is CATREITGLNYNEQFF. CDR3 DNA: TGTGCCACTCGGGAAATTACAGGGCTTAACTACAATGAGCAGTTCTTC.

This clonotype came up a few times. The rearrangement uses TRBV7-3 and TRBJ2-5; D is unresolved. Germline V gene sequence: CDR1 SGHTA, CDR2 FQGTGA. This CDR3 is built from 13 residues. V was pared by 5 bases and J by 5 bases, with 12 bases between. The CDR3 protein is CASSLLERETQYF. Written as DNA, the CDR3 is TGTGCCAGCAGCCTCCTAGAGAGGGAGACCCAGTACTTC. Filled out from reference TRBV7-3 and TRBJ2-5, the complete variable domain reads GAGVSQTPSNKVTEKGKYVELRCDPISGHTALYWYRQSLGQGPEFLIYFQGTGAADDSGLPNDRFFAVRPEGSVSTLKIQRTERGDSAVYLCASSLLERETQYFGPGTRLLVL.

This clonotype was counted at least ten times. This sequence joins TRBV7-9 and TRBJ1-1; no clear D gene. Germline CDR1 reads SEHNR; CDR2 reads FQNEAQ (reference sequence). The CDR3 runs to 14 residues. Trimming cost V 0 bases and J 2 bases, with 7 bases left between them. DNA of the CDR3: TGTGCCAGCAGCTTAGCTGTAGCTAACACTGAAGCTTTCTTT. Its protein is CASSLAVANTEAFF. The entire variable domain, with the rest obtained from reference TRBV7-9 and TRBJ1-1, is as follows: DTGVSQNPRHKITKRGQNVTFRCDPISEHNRLYWYRQTLGQGPEFLTYFQNEAQLEKSRLLSDRFSAERPKGSFSTLEIQRTEQGDSAMYLCASSLAVANTEAFFGQGTRLTVV.

This clonotype showed up many times. The chain recombines TRBV28 with TRBJ2-7, with D possibly matching TRBD2 (7 bases). With 4 bases removed from V and 6 bases from J, the gap between germline ends came to 16 bases. Germline values: CDR1 MDHEN, CDR2 SYDVKM. There are 14 residues in the CDR3. Here the CDR3 reads CASSYQGRAGEQYF. The CDR3 nucleotides are TGTGCCAGCAGTTACCAGGGGAGGGCTGGCGAGCAGTACTTC.

The CDR3 loop reads CASSPSLPWAGELFF. Written as DNA, the CDR3 is TGTGCCAGCAGCCCAAGTTTACCGTGGGCCGGGGAGCTGTTTTTT. The rearrangement joins TRBV9 to TRBJ2-2; unclear D gene. Germline V gives CDR1 SGDLS, CDR2 YYNGEE. The V end was cut by 4 bases, the J end by 6 bases, with 16 bases between. The CDR3 consists of 15 residues.

The chain couples TRBV10-2 to TRBJ2-7; D is tentatively TRBD1 or TRBD2 (5 bases each). Trimming took off 3 bases at V and 0 bases at J, with 15 bases between the two ends. CDR3 size: 16 residues. Germline V lookup: CDR1 WSHSY, CDR2 SAAADI. The CDR3 coding sequence is TGCGCCAGCAGTGATATTTCGGGGCGAAGCTCCTACGAGCAGTACTTC. Its translation is CASSDISGRSSYEQYF.

This clonotype was recorded many times. The chain combines TRBV10-3 with TRBJ2-1, with 8 nucleotides matching TRBD2. Trimming took 3 bases from V and 1 from J; bases not matched to a gene: 5. Germline V lookup: CDR1 ENHRY, CDR2 SYGVKD. The CDR3 runs 16 residues. The CDR3 nucleotides read TGTGCCATCAGTGACTCCGGCGGGAGGTCCTACAATGAGCAGTTCTTC. Its protein product is CAISDSGGRSYNEQFF.

The chain combines TRBV3-2 with TRBJ2-3; TRBD1 is the table's D call and was not checked against the DNA. TRBV3-2 is tagged as a pseudogene. The CDR3 has 18 amino acids. Here the CDR3 DNA reads TGTGCCAGCAGCCGGGGGGGTACAGGAGCAAAGGCCACAGATACGCAGTATTTT. Translated: CASSRGGTGAKATDTQYF.

This clonotype was observed many times. This chain joins TRBV5-1 and TRBJ2-7; D tentatively fits TRBD1 or TRBD2 (5 bases each). CDR1 is SGHRS and CDR2 is YFSETQ in the germline V gene. Trimming removed 0 bases from V and 6 bases from J, with 16 bases in between. CDR3 size: 15 residues. The CDR3: CASSLASGTLSEQYF. The CDR3 bases are TGCGCCAGCAGCTTGGCCTCAGGGACCCTGAGCGAGCAGTACTTC.

The chain couples TRBV30 to TRBJ1-1, with D possibly being TRBD1 (5 bases). CDR1 and CDR2 from the germline V gene are GTSNPN and SVGIG (reference sequence). This CDR3 has 14 residues. Trimming removed 0 bases at V and 3 bases at J, with 11 bases between. CDR3 protein: CAWSVQRGYTEAFF. The CDR3 nucleotides read TGTGCCTGGAGTGTACAAAGGGGTTACACTGAAGCTTTCTTT.

The chain carries TRBV7-9 and TRBJ2-3, with 9 bases that match TRBD2. The CDR3 consists of 16 residues. V lost 2 bases, J lost 2 bases, and 5 bases stayed unmatched. The germline V gene has CDR1 SEHNR and CDR2 FQNEAQ (reference sequence). This chain's CDR3 is CASSLTSGRNTDTQYF. The CDR3 nucleotides read TGTGCCAGCAGCTTAACTAGCGGGCGAAACACAGATACGCAGTATTTT.

The chain links TRBV19 to TRBJ2-5; D remains unclear. CDR1 and CDR2 (germline): LNHDA, SQIVND (reference sequence). This CDR3 contains 13 residues. V was pared by 3 bases and J by 3 bases, with 8 bases between. CDR3 region: CASSMSQKETQYF. In DNA, the CDR3 is TGTGCCAGTAGTATGAGCCAGAAAGAGACCCAGTACTTC.

This clonotype was counted a few times. The chain recombines TRBV6-2 or TRBV6-3 with TRBJ1-2, with D possibly matching TRBD1 (5 bases). The V gene's germline CDR1 is MNHEY and CDR2 SVGEGT. V was trimmed by 6 bases and J by 4 bases, leaving 15 bases between them. The CDR3 covers 14 residues. CDR3 sequence reads: CASSVTAGLYGYTF. The CDR3 DNA follows: TGTGCCAGCAGCGTGACAGCGGGGCTCTATGGCTACACCTTC.

Ten or more counts support this clonotype. The chain joins TRBV7-2 to TRBJ2-1; 8 bases line up with TRBD1. This CDR3 is 15 amino acids long. Germline CDR1 is SGHTA and CDR2 is FQGNSA. Germline trimming cut 2 bases from V and 4 bases from J; bases unmatched to any gene: 4. CDR3 coding DNA: TGTGCCAGCAGCTTACAGGGGGCGGGGTACAATGAGCAGTTCTTC. Translation gives CASSLQGAGYNEQFF.

The chain employs TRBV20-1 and TRBJ2-6; D gene unclear. Germline V gives CDR1 DFQATT, CDR2 SNEGSKA (reference sequence). With 5 bases removed from V and 2 bases from J, the gap between germline ends came to 13 bases. The CDR3 totals 15 residues. CDR3 coding DNA: TGCAGTGCTGCCGGGCCGCTTACTGGGGCCAACGTCCTGACTTTC. Translation gives CSAAGPLTGANVLTF.

This clonotype was recorded at least ten times. The chain joins TRBV6-5 to TRBJ1-4; 7 bases line up with TRBD1. The V gene end was trimmed by 0 bases and the J gene end by 5 bases; junction bases not matched to a gene: 6. The CDR3 contains 16 residues. Germline V lookup: CDR1 MNHEY, CDR2 SVGAGI. CDR3 region: CASSYSPGTENEKLFF. The CDR3 nucleotides read TGTGCCAGCAGTTACTCCCCCGGGACAGAGAATGAAAAACTGTTTTTT.

This clonotype was seen a handful of times. Possible read error: a much larger clone is one base away. The chain uses TRBV5-1 and TRBJ2-7; D remains ambiguous. The CDR3 is 13 residues long. CDR1 is SGHRS, CDR2 YFSETQ, per germline. V shed 4 bases and J shed 0 bases, with 8 bases lying between them. The CDR3 sequence: CASSRVYSYEQYF. The CDR3 coding sequence is TGCGCCAGCAGCCGGGTCTACTCCTACGAGCAGTACTTC.